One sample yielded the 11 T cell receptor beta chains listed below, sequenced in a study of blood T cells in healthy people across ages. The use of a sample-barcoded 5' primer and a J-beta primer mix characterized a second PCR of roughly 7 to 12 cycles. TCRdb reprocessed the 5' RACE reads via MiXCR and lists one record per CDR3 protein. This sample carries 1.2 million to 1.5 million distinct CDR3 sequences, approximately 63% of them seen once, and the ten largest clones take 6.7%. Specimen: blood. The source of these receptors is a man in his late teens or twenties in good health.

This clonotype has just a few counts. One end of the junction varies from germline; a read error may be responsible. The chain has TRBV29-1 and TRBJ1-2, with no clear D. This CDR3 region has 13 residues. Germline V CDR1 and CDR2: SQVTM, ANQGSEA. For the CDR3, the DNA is TGCAGCGTTGAGTCAGGACTCCTCTATCGCTACACCTTC. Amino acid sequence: CSVESGLLYRYTF.

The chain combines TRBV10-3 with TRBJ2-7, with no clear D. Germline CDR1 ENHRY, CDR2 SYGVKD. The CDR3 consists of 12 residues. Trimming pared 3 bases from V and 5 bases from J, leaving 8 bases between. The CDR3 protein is CAISDSFNEQYF. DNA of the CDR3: TGTGCCATCAGTGATTCCTTCAACGAGCAGTACTTC.

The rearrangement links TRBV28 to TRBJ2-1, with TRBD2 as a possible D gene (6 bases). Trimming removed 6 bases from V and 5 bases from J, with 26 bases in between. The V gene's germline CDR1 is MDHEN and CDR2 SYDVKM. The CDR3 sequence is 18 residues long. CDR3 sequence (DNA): TGTGCCAGCAGCCGGAACAGAGTGGAGGGTGGTCGAAACAATGAGCAGTTCTTC. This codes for CASSRNRVEGGRNNEQFF.

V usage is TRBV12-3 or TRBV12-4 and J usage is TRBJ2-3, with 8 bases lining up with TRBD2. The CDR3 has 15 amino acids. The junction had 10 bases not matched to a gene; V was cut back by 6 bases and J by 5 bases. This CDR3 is CASSLSGSPGDTQYF. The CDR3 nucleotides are TGTGCCAGCAGCCTCAGCGGGAGCCCTGGAGATACGCAGTATTTT.

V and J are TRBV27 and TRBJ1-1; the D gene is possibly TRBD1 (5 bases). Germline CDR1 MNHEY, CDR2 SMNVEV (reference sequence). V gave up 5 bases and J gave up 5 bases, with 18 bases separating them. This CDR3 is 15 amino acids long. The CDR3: CASSPLRGMDTEAFF. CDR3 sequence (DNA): TGTGCCAGCAGTCCCCTCCGGGGCATGGATACTGAAGCTTTCTTT.

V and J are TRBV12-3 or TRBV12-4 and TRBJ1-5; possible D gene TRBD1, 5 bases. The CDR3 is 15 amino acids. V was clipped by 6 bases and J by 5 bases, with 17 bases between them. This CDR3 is CASSLDTSRHQPQHF. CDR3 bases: TGTGCCAGCAGCTTGGACACCTCCAGGCATCAGCCCCAGCATTTT.

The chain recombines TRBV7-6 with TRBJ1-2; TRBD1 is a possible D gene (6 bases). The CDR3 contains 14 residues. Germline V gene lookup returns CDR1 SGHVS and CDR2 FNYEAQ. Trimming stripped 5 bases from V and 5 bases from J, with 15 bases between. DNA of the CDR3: TGTGCCAGCAGCCCTTCGGCAGGGGTGTATGGCTACACCTTC. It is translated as CASSPSAGVYGYTF.

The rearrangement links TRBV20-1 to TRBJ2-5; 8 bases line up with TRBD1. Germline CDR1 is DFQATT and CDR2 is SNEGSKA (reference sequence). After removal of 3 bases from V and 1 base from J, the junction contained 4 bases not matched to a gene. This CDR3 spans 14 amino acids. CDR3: CSASLGQGQETQYF. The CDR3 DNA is TGCAGTGCTAGCTTAGGACAGGGCCAAGAGACCCAGTACTTC.

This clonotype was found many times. The CDR3 DNA follows: TGTGCCAGCTCACCACAGGTCAACTATGGCTACACCTTC. This sequence encodes CASSPQVNYGYTF. The rearrangement joins TRBV18 to TRBJ1-2; no clear D. Per the germline V gene, CDR1 is KGHSH and CDR2 is LQKENI. CDR3 size: 13 residues. V was pared by 1 base and J by 2 bases, with 5 bases between. The full variable domain, with the rest looked up from reference TRBV18 and TRBJ1-2, is NAGVMQNPRHLVRRRGQEARLRCSPMKGHSHVYWYRQLPEEGLKFMVYLQKENIIDESGMPKERFSAEFPKEGPSILRIQQVVRGDSAAYFCASSPQVNYGYTFGSGTRLTVV.

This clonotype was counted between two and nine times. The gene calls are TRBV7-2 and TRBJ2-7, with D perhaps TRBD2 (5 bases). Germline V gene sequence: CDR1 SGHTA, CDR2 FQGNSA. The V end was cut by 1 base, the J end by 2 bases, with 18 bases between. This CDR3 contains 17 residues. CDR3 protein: CASSLVPLLERAYEQYF. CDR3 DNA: TGTGCCAGCAGCTTAGTACCTCTCCTGGAGAGGGCCTACGAGCAGTACTTC.

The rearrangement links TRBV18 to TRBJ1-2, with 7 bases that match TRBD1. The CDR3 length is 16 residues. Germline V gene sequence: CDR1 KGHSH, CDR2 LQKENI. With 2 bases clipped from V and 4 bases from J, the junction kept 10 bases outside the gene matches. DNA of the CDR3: TGTGCCAGCTCACCAGAAGACAGGGTTAGTCTCTATGGCTACACCTTC. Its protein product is CASSPEDRVSLYGYTF. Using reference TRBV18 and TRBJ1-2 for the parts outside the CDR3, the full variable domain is NAGVMQNPRHLVRRRGQEARLRCSPMKGHSHVYWYRQLPEEGLKFMVYLQKENIIDESGMPKERFSAEFPKEGPSILRIQQVVRGDSAAYFCASSPEDRVSLYGYTFGSGTRLTVV.